A selection of T cell receptor beta chains follows, all from one sample in a study of technical replicates of blood from several donors. Method: immunoSEQ multiplex PCR; TCRdb's copy keeps in-frame clones and lacks some. Here the sample spans roughly 79,000 clones, roughly 95% being singletons. Source material: T cells isolated from PBMCs. The receptors come from a human donor in good health. Each CDR3 is given with its conserved first and last residue. The D gene is left open where the match is weak. Clone size, where shown, is once, few, many, or a class for clones that have expanded.

clone_size d_call j_call v_call cdr3_nt cdr3_aa
. . TRBJ1-1 TRBV25-1 TGTGCCAGCAGTGAATGGCAGGGTGGGACTGAAGCTTTCTTT CASSEWQGGTEAFF
. TRBD2 TRBJ2-1 TRBV28 TGTGCCAGCAGCCTTATTGTCGACGCGGGAGGGTTACAGAATGAGCAGTTCTTC CASSLIVDAGGLQNEQFF
. TRBD2 TRBJ2-5 TRBV25-1 TGTGCCAGCAGTGGATCTCCTGGGGGGGGCCAAGAGACCCAGTACTTC CASSGSPGGGQETQYF
. TRBD2 TRBJ2-1 TRBV5-8 TGTGCCAGCAGTCGACTTACTAGCGGGAGCATAAATGAGCAGTTCTTC CASSRLTSGSINEQFF
. TRBD2 TRBJ2-5 TRBV11-3 TGTGCCAGCAGCTTGGCGGGAGGGCTGGAGACCCAGTACTTC CASSLAGGLETQYF
. . TRBJ2-3 TRBV18 TGTGCCAGCTCAGGGCTCGGACTCACAGATACGCAGTATTTT CASSGLGLTDTQYF
. . TRBJ2-7 TRBV5-4 TGTGCCAGCAGCTCCGGACATCCGAAATTCGGCGAGCAGTACTTC CASSSGHPKFGEQYF
. . TRBJ2-5 TRBV11-1 TGTGCCAGCAGCTTAAATCGAGAGACCCAGTACTTC CASSLNRETQYF
. TRBD1 TRBJ2-3 TRBV28 TGTGCCAGCAGTTACGGGACAGGGTATATAGTAGATACGCAGTATTTT CASSYGTGYIVDTQYF
. . TRBJ2-5 TRBV11-3 TGTGCCAGCAGCATGGACAGCTACCAAGAGACCCAGTACTTC CASSMDSYQETQYF
medium-sized . TRBJ1-1 TRBV5-4 TGTGCCAGCAGCTTAGAAGGAGGGACTGAAGCTTTCTTT CASSLEGGTEAFF
. . TRBJ2-5 TRBV7-8 TGTGCCAGCACAAGACTGAAGGAAGAGACCCAGTACTTC CASTRLKEETQYF
. . TRBJ1-1 TRBV9 TGTGCCAGCAGCGTAGCAGACAATTATGAAGCTTTCTTT CASSVADNYEAFF
. TRBD1 TRBJ1-2 TRBV4-3 TGCGCCAGCAGCCAAGATCTACCGGGACAGGATAACTATGGCTACACCTTC CASSQDLPGQDNYGYTF
once TRBD1 TRBJ2-7 TRBV10-3 TGTGCCACCGGTGGTACCGGGACAGGATCTTACGAGCAGTACTTC CATGGTGTGSYEQYF
. TRBD1 TRBJ1-2 TRBV6-5 TGTGCCAGCAGTGGGACAGCTTCTAACTATGGCTACACCTTC CASSGTASNYGYTF
once . TRBJ1-2 TRBV9 TGTGCCAGCAGCGTAGCTGTGGCAGATCATGGCTACACCTTC CASSVAVADHGYTF
. . TRBJ2-5 TRBV7-2 TGTGCCAGCAGCTTTGGACAGCAAGAGACCCAGTACTTC CASSFGQQETQYF
. TRBD1 TRBJ2-2 TRBV9 TGTGCCAGCAGCGTAGCCGGGACAGGGAACACCGGGGAGCTGTTTTTT CASSVAGTGNTGELFF
once . TRBJ1-5 TRBV19 TGTGCCAGTAGTATGACAGTGTGGCCCCAGCATTTT CASSMTVWPQHF
. . TRBJ2-3 TRBV9 TGTGCCAGCAGCGTAGGGAGGAGACCAGATACGCAGTATTTT CASSVGRRPDTQYF
. . TRBJ1-5 TRBV6-6 TGTGCCAGCAGTTATTCTCGACAGGGCAATCAGCCCCAGCATTTT CASSYSRQGNQPQHF
. . TRBJ1-1 TRBV11-3 TGTGCCAGCAGCTTCCGGGGTAGCGGGGCGAACACTGAAGCTTTCTTT CASSFRGSGANTEAFF
. TRBD1 TRBJ2-2 TRBV9 TGTGCCAGCAGCACGCCCGGGACAGCAGCGAACACCGGGGAGCTGTTTTTT CASSTPGTAANTGELFF
. . TRBJ2-3 TRBV9 TGTGCCAGCAGCGTAGCAGGCGGCGGGATAAGTGCTAGCACAGATACGCAGTATTTT CASSVAGGGISASTDTQYF
. TRBD1 TRBJ2-5 TRBV7-2 TGTGCCAGCAGCCCGGGACAGGGTGAGACCCAGTACTTC CASSPGQGETQYF
. . TRBJ1-1 TRBV10-3 TGTGCCATCAGTTTCGTTGCGGTGAACACTGAAGCTTTCTTT CAISFVAVNTEAFF
. . TRBJ2-3 TRBV4-1 TGCGCCAGCAGCCAAGGAGCGGTCCTAGGTGATACGCAGTATTTT CASSQGAVLGDTQYF
once . TRBJ2-1 TRBV30 TGTGCCTGGAGTGTCGGGAGAGTGAATGAGCAGTTCTTC CAWSVGRVNEQFF
. . TRBJ2-2 TRBV5-6 TGTGCCAGCAGCTTGGTAGCCGGGGAGCTGTTTTTT CASSLVAGELFF
. TRBD2 TRBJ2-3 TRBV4-1 TGCGCCAGCAGCGGGAGGGGCACAGATACGCAGTATTTT CASSGRGTDTQYF
. TRBD1 TRBJ2-7 TRBV7-6 TGTGCCAGCAGTTGGGACAGGGACTACGAGCAGTACTTC CASSWDRDYEQYF
once TRBD2 TRBJ2-1 TRBV10-3 TGTGCCCAACAGGGGGGGACTAGCGGGATCCATGAGCAGTTCTTC CAQQGGTSGIHEQFF
. . TRBJ2-7 TRBV5-1 TGCGCCAGCAGGCTGGAGGGCGGCTCCTACGAGCAGTACTTC CASRLEGGSYEQYF
. . TRBJ1-4 TRBV5-6 TGTGCCAGCAGCTTGGCCGGGGTCGTGTCTAATGAAAAACTGTTTTTT CASSLAGVVSNEKLFF
. . TRBJ2-5 TRBV2 TGTGCCAGCCGGTTTACAGGGACCACTTCTGGGGAGACCCAGTACTTC CASRFTGTTSGETQYF
. . TRBJ1-1 TRBV5-1 TGCGCCAGCAGCAGGGGACCGGGGGTGAACACTGAAGCTTTCTTT CASSRGPGVNTEAFF
. . TRBJ2-3 TRBV27 TGTGCCAGCAGTTCTTATGTCCAGTTGACTAAAGATACGCAGTATTTT CASSSYVQLTKDTQYF
. . TRBJ1-5 TRBV29-1 TGCAGCGCCGGACAGATCAATCAGCCCCAGCATTTT CSAGQINQPQHF
. TRBD1 TRBJ1-5 TRBV25-1 TGTGCCAGCAGTTCCGGGACAGGGTACATGGCGCGGCAGCCCCAGCATTTT CASSSGTGYMARQPQHF
. TRBD1 TRBJ2-3 TRBV19 TGTGCCAGTAGTATAATTGACAGGGACACAGATACGCAGTATTTT CASSIIDRDTDTQYF
. TRBD2 TRBJ2-7 TRBV19 TGTGCCAGTAGTATAGGGACTAGCGACTCCTACGAGCAGTACTTC CASSIGTSDSYEQYF
. TRBD1 TRBJ1-5 TRBV5-6 TGTGCCAGCAGCTTGGGGTGGACAGGGAAAAATCAGCCCCAGCATTTT CASSLGWTGKNQPQHF
. TRBD1 TRBJ1-5 TRBV30 TGTGCCTGGAGTGACGTCGGGACAGAACAGCCCCAGCATTTT CAWSDVGTEQPQHF
. TRBD2 TRBJ2-1 TRBV5-1 TGCGCCAGCAGCCTAGGTCCCGGGACTAGCGGGTTGAATGAGCAGTTCTTC CASSLGPGTSGLNEQFF